This TCR beta chain was profiled in a study of vaccination effects on CD4 cells after COVID-19. Overall study context: Sample provision by two convalescent patients occurred 16 days and one week before vaccination.

On this clone itself: What it binds is not known.

CD4+ T cells specific for antigen were expanded with viral peptide pools by the ViraFEST assay before sequencing. Cultured cells yielded isolated CD4+ T cells after nine to ten days. According to PCR results, the person was infected with SARS-CoV-2 between March and December 2020. Germline assignment: CDR1 SGHAT and CDR2 FQNNGV. Trimming took 0 bases from V and 7 from J, leaving 13 bases between them. This CDR3 has 15 amino acids. The assay was immunoSEQ multiplex PCR, and TCRdb's table has in-frame clones only and misses some. The table includes some 40,000 clones, 55% to 75% detected once. Findings and limits, study-wide: In the study, convalescent patients were few, and early post-infection timepoints were absent. Late post-vaccination, clones induced by infection and those induced by vaccine underwent marked clonal contraction.

V and J are TRBV11-2 and TRBJ1-5, with D unclear. The material sequenced was CD4+ T cells from PBMCs cultured with HCoV-NL63 spike peptides, taken before COVID-19 vaccination. The sequence was collected from a human donor who had a prior SARS-CoV-2 infection. The CDR3 reads CASSLDYFPSQPQHF. CDR3 nucleotides: TGTGCCAGCAGCTTAGATTATTTCCCATCCCAGCCCCAGCATTTT.